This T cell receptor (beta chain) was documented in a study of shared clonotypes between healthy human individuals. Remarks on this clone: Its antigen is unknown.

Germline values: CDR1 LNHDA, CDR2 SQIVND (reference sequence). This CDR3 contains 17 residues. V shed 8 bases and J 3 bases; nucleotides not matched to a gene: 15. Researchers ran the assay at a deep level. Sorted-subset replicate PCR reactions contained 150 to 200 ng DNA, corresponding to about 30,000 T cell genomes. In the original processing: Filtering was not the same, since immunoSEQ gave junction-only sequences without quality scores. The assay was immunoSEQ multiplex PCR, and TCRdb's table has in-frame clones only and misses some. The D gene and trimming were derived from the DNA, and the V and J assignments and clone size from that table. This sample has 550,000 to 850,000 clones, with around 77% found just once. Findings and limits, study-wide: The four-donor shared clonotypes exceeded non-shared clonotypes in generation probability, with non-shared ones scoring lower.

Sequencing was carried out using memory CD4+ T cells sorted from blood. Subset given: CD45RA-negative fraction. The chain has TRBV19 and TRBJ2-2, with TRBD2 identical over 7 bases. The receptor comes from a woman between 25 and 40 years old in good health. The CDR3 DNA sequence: TGTGCCAGTGAAGAAGCGGGGCCGTTTAGGGACACCGGGGAGCTGTTTTTT. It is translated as CASEEAGPFRDTGELFF. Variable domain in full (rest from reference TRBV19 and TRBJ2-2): DGGITQSPKYLFRKEGQNVTLSCEQNLNHDAMYWYRQDPGQGLRLIYYSQIVNDFQKGDIAEGYSVSREKKESFPLTVTSAQKNPTAFYLCASEEAGPFRDTGELFFGEGSRLTVL.